Reported below is one T cell receptor beta chain. MiXCR, run by TCRdb on the 5' RACE reads, gives a single entry per CDR3 protein. The sample lists approximately 610,000 distinct CDR3 sequences; less than 20% were seen once. The source of the sample is a study of T cells after yellow fever vaccination. The CDR3 is 11 amino acids. Losses at the gene ends were 6 bases for V and 13 bases for J; bases not matched to a gene: 5. Germline CDR1 and CDR2: SEHNR and FQNEAQ (reference sequence). The clonotype originates from a man in his late teens or twenties who received the YFV17D yellow fever vaccine. The sequencing used PBMCs, collected 5 days after the first yellow fever vaccination. This rearrangement joins TRBV7-9 to TRBJ2-1; 8 bases are a match to TRBD1. The CDR3 protein is CASSSGQGQFF. Written as DNA, the CDR3 is TGTGCCAGCAGTTCTGGACAGGGACAGTTCTTC.